A selection of T cell receptor beta chains follows, all from one sample in a study of T cell responses to AZD1222 COVID-19 vaccine. Using immunoSEQ multiplex PCR, the repertoire was profiled, and TCRdb retains in-frame clones only, with some absent. This sample carries some 130,000 clones, around 86% of them seen once, and the ten largest clones take about 20%. This specimen consisted of peripheral blood, obtained on day 0 of AZD1222 vaccination. These receptors came from an adult in good health. The CDR3 runs from the conserved cysteine through the conserved F or W. D genes are given only for firm matches. Size values are once, few and many counts, or a class for expanded clones, and some rows have none.

v_call	d_call	j_call	clone_size	cdr3_aa	cdr3_nt
TRBV19	-	TRBJ1-2	-	CASRQQSNYGYTF	TGTGCCAGTCGGCAGCAATCTAACTATGGCTACACCTTC
TRBV29-1	TRBD2	TRBJ2-5	-	CSGMKGAIGLAGQETQYF	TGCAGCGGGATGAAAGGGGCGATTGGACTAGCGGGGCAAGAGACCCAGTACTTC
TRBV7-3	TRBD1	TRBJ2-1	-	CASSTNRGQNSYNEQFF	TGTGCCAGCAGCACCAACAGGGGGCAAAACTCCTACAATGAGCAGTTCTTC
TRBV19	-	TRBJ1-2	-	CASSTLGDPWGYTF	TGTGCCAGTAGTACCCTCGGGGACCCATGGGGCTACACCTTC
TRBV18	TRBD1	TRBJ2-3	once	CASSPPRTGGRDTQYF	TGTGCCAGCTCACCACCGCGGACAGGGGGGAGGGATACGCAGTATTTT
TRBV19	TRBD1	TRBJ1-1	-	CASAPGTGAEAFF	TGTGCCAGCGCCCCGGGGACAGGGGCTGAAGCTTTCTTT
TRBV29-1	-	TRBJ2-7	-	CSVEVSRKAHEQYF	TGCAGCGTTGAAGTATCGAGAAAGGCCCACGAGCAGTACTTC
TRBV19	TRBD1	TRBJ2-7	-	CASRGQGNNEQYF	TGTGCCAGTAGAGGACAGGGGAACAACGAGCAGTACTTC
TRBV7-9	-	TRBJ1-2	-	CASSPQGSSNYGYTF	TGTGCCAGCAGCCCGCAGGGGAGTTCTAACTATGGCTACACCTTC
TRBV10-3	-	TRBJ2-7	-	CAISDQNSYEQYF	TGTGCCATCAGTGACCAAAACTCCTACGAGCAGTACTTC
TRBV6-5	TRBD1	TRBJ1-2	-	CASSPQGGSGYTF	TGTGCCAGCAGCCCACAGGGGGGCTCTGGCTACACCTTC
TRBV10-1	TRBD1	TRBJ1-1	-	CASRGTGEAFF	TGCGCCAGCAGAGGGACAGGAGAAGCTTTCTTT